These 29 T cell receptor beta chains were all obtained from the same sample, sequenced in a study of T cells after yellow fever vaccination. TCRdb processed the 5' RACE reads anew with MiXCR; each CDR3 protein has one entry. The table lists 450,000 to 550,000 distinct CDR3 sequences, 21% of them singletons. This material consisted of PBMCs, taken roughly 23 days after the first yellow fever vaccination. These receptor sequences come from a man aged 18 to 30 who received the YFV17D yellow fever vaccine.

The chain uses TRBV7-9 and TRBJ2-3, with D uncertain. V lost 3 bases and J 5 bases, leaving 12 bases between the germline ends. CDR3 size: 14 residues. In germline, CDR1 is SEHNR, CDR2 FQNEAQ (reference sequence). The CDR3 region has the DNA TGTGCCAGCAGCTTTCTACCGGTCGTAGATACGCAGTATTTT. Its translation is CASSFLPVVDTQYF.

This clonotype was detected only a few times. CDR3 protein: CASRVGIGELFF. The CDR3 nucleotides are TGTGCCAGCAGAGTTGGGATCGGGGAGCTGTTTTTT. This chain uses TRBV12-3 or TRBV12-4 with TRBJ2-2; D is unresolved. Trimming took off 6 bases at V and 7 bases at J, with 9 bases between the two ends. The CDR3 has 12 residues.

Notes on this clonotype: No conserved phenylalanine or tryptophan is present at the end of the CDR3, so a read error is the likely explanation. For the CDR3, the DNA is TGCGCCAGCAGCTTTAGTCAGGGCAATGAGCAGTTCTCC. Protein: CASSFSQGNEQFS. The chain has TRBV5-1 and TRBJ2-1; TRBD1 might be the D (5 bases). Germline-derived CDR1 and CDR2 are SGHRS and YFSETQ. V was clipped by 2 bases and J by 6 bases, with 9 bases between them. This CDR3 contains 13 residues.

The table lists this clonotype with a few counts. The chain links TRBV4-1 to TRBJ2-5; TRBD1 might be the D (6 bases). V shed 0 bases and J shed 2 bases, with 13 bases lying between them. Germline loops: CDR1 MGHRA, CDR2 YSYEKL. The CDR3 has 16 amino acids. The CDR3 reads CASSQDKTGLQETQYF. In nucleotides, the CDR3 is TGCGCCAGCAGCCAAGACAAAACAGGGTTGCAAGAGACCCAGTACTTC.

At least ten counts were recorded for this clonotype. CDR3 region: CASSWGRHNEQFF. The CDR3 DNA is TGTGCCAGCAGCTGGGGACGGCACAATGAGCAGTTCTTC. The V gene is TRBV7-2, the J gene TRBJ2-1; D could derive from TRBD1 or TRBD2 (5 bases each). Trimming took off 4 bases at V and 5 bases at J, with 9 bases between the two ends. CDR3 size: 13 residues. The germline V gene encodes CDR1 SGHTA and CDR2 FQGNSA.

The CDR3 region has the DNA TGTGCCAGCAGCCAAGTGCGGGACAATGAGCAGTTCTTC. Protein: CASSQVRDNEQFF. The chain employs TRBV4-2 and TRBJ2-1; a possible D gene is TRBD2 (5 bases). The CDR3 is 13 amino acids. The V gene's germline CDR1 is LGHNA and CDR2 YNFKEQ. V was trimmed by 1 base and J by 5 bases, leaving 6 bases between them.

This clonotype was picked up a small number of times. The J gene is TRBJ1-2, the V gene TRBV5-1; no definite D call. This CDR3 region has 13 residues. V lost 0 bases, J lost 8 bases, and 11 bases lay in between. Germline V lookup: CDR1 SGHRS, CDR2 YFSETQ. The CDR3 sequence: CASSLEWVSGYTF. Here the CDR3 DNA reads TGCGCCAGCAGCTTGGAGTGGGTCTCCGGCTACACCTTC.

The genes are TRBV5-1 and TRBJ2-7, with D perhaps matching TRBD1 (5 bases). Germline CDR1 and CDR2: SGHRS and YFSETQ. V shed 1 base and J shed 3 bases, with 8 bases lying between them. The CDR3 is 13 amino acids. The CDR3 loop reads CASSLNTGYEQYV. CDR3 in DNA: TGCGCCAGCAGCTTGAATACAGGCTACGAGCAGTACGTC.

The V and J genes are TRBV20-1 and TRBJ2-5; TRBD2 might be the D (6 bases). V was cut by 1 base and J by 4 bases, with 10 bases left in between. Germline assignment: CDR1 DFQATT and CDR2 SNEGSKA (reference sequence). There are 13 residues in the CDR3. This chain's CDR3 is CSARAGVGETQYF. CDR3 bases: TGCAGTGCTAGAGCGGGGGTTGGAGAGACCCAGTACTTC.

This clonotype was detected only a few times. The genes are TRBV25-1 and TRBJ2-1; perhaps TRBD1 as D (6 bases). Germline CDR1 is MGHDK and CDR2 is SYGVNS. V lost 2 bases and J lost 3, with 11 bases in between. The CDR3 extends over 15 amino acids. CDR3 loop: CASSEVSGVYNEQFF. In DNA, the CDR3 is TGTGCCAGCAGTGAAGTGTCAGGGGTCTACAATGAGCAGTTCTTC.

The CDR3 coding sequence is TGTGCCAGCAGTGACCCCTCCCGCGGGGGGGCCTACAATGAGCAGTTCTTC. This encodes CASSDPSRGGAYNEQFF. The chain is built from TRBV6-1 and TRBJ2-1; 9 nucleotides agree with TRBD2. After removal of 3 bases from V and 2 bases from J, the junction contained 8 bases not matched to a gene. Germline V lookup: CDR1 MNHNS, CDR2 SASEGT. This CDR3 is 17 amino acids long.

This clonotype occurred a few times. The rearrangement joins TRBV7-9 to TRBJ1-1; a possible D gene is TRBD1 (6 bases). The ends were cut back, 6 bases at V and 2 bases at J, with 16 bases in the middle. This CDR3 spans 15 amino acids. Germline assignment: CDR1 SEHNR and CDR2 FQNEAQ (reference sequence). The CDR3 DNA reads TGTGCCAGCAGTCAATGGACAGCGGGAAACACTGAAGCTTTCTTT. Amino acid sequence: CASSQWTAGNTEAFF.

The chain links TRBV2 to TRBJ1-6; perhaps TRBD1 as D (6 bases). V dropped 11 bases and J dropped 13 bases, with 18 bases sitting between them. Germline V gene lookup returns CDR1 SNHLY and CDR2 FYNNEI. CDR3 length equals 12 residues. CDR3 amino acids: CAGSDSGPPLHF. The CDR3 DNA is TGTGCCGGGTCGGACAGCGGTCCGCCCCTCCACTTT.

The rearrangement joins TRBV7-9 to TRBJ2-2, with TRBD1 matching over 8 bases. Losses at the gene ends were 5 bases for V and 0 bases for J; bases not matched to a gene: 8. CDR3 length: 17 amino acids. From germline, CDR1 is SEHNR and CDR2 FQNEAQ (reference sequence). The CDR3 DNA reads as TGTGCCAGCAGCCGAGACAGGGGCGAAACGAACACCGGGGAGCTGTTTTTT. This gives the protein CASSRDRGETNTGELFF.

V and J are TRBV20-1 and TRBJ2-3, with D maybe TRBD1 (6 bases). Trimming took 4 bases from V and 2 from J, leaving 13 bases between them. The CDR3 is 14 residues long. Germline V gives CDR1 DFQATT, CDR2 SNEGSKA (reference sequence). This chain's CDR3 is CSAIQGAATDTQYF. The CDR3 nucleotides read TGCAGTGCTATACAGGGTGCGGCCACAGATACGCAGTATTTT.

This clonotype has just a few counts. V usage is TRBV7-3 and J usage is TRBJ2-1, with 14 nucleotides matching TRBD2. This CDR3 contains 16 residues. The V gene's germline CDR1 is SGHTA and CDR2 FQGTGA. J gave up 6 bases and V 8 bases, and 9 bases lay outside the gene matches. CDR3 in DNA: TGTGCCAGCGCCCGAAGGGGGACTAGCGGGGGCAATGAGCAGTTCTTC. Translation gives CASARRGTSGGNEQFF.

As for this clonotype: One end of the junction is discordant with germline, which a read error may explain. This rearrangement joins TRBV12-3 or TRBV12-4 to TRBJ2-3; the D gene is possibly TRBD2 (7 bases). The CDR3 runs 13 residues. The CDR3 loop reads CASSLGGGDTHYF. Here the CDR3 DNA reads TGTGCCAGCAGTTTAGGAGGGGGGGATACGCATTATTTT.

This chain links TRBV6-5 with TRBJ1-2, with 7 bases fitting TRBD1. Germline lookup yields CDR1 MNHEY and CDR2 SVGAGI. The J segment lost 7 bases and the V segment lost 6 bases, leaving 8 bases of the junction unmatched. The CDR3 has 13 amino acids. Written as DNA, the CDR3 is TGTGCCAGCAGCTACAATACAGGGGCTGGCTACACCTTC. This translates into CASSYNTGAGYTF.

The V call is TRBV27, the J call TRBJ1-1, with D possibly TRBD1 on 6 matching bases. The CDR3 has 15 amino acids. The germline V gene has CDR1 MNHEY and CDR2 SMNVEV (reference sequence). The ends were cut back, 3 bases at V and 1 base at J, with 12 bases in the middle. The DNA for the CDR3 is TGTGCCAGCAGTTTGAGGGGGTTGGGGAACACTGAAGCTTTCTTT. Protein: CASSLRGLGNTEAFF.

The chain carries TRBV12-3 or TRBV12-4 and TRBJ2-6, with 7 bases aligning to TRBD1. J lost 0 bases, V lost 6 bases, and 5 bases had no gene match. This CDR3 spans 16 amino acids. The CDR3 nucleotides read TGTGCCAGCAGCTGGGACAGCTACTCTGGGGCCAACGTCCTGACTTTC. This codes for CASSWDSYSGANVLTF.

J is TRBJ2-1 and V is TRBV20-1; 11 nucleotides align to TRBD2. The germline gives CDR1 DFQATT, CDR2 SNEGSKA (reference sequence). J lost 8 bases, V lost 3 bases, and 12 bases had no gene match. The CDR3 spans 16 residues. The CDR3, as DNA: TGCAGTGCTAGGGATTTTTTAGCGGGGGGGTACGATGAGCAGTTCTTC. It translates to CSARDFLAGGYDEQFF.

This clonotype was picked up a small number of times. V gene TRBV4-3 combines with J gene TRBJ2-2; a weak D match, TRBD1 (6 bases). Trimming took off 0 bases at V and 1 base at J, with 12 bases between the two ends. From germline, CDR1 is LGHNA and CDR2 YSLEER. This CDR3 is built from 17 residues. The CDR3 loop is CASSQDRAGVNTGELFF. DNA of the CDR3: TGCGCCAGCAGCCAAGATCGGGCAGGGGTGAACACCGGGGAGCTGTTTTTT.

The CDR3 spells CASGLYIGELFF. CDR3 DNA sequence: TGTGCTAGTGGTTTGTATATCGGGGAGCTGTTTTTT. V is TRBV12-5 and J is TRBJ2-2; D unclear. CDR3 size: 12 residues. V lost 2 bases and J 7 bases, leaving 5 bases between the germline ends. Germline V gives CDR1 LGHNT, CDR2 FRNRAP.

In its sample, this clonotype was seen a few times. As DNA, the CDR3 is TGCAGCGCGATACACCTGAACACTGAAGCTTTCTTT. Its translation is CSAIHLNTEAFF. This chain connects TRBV29-1 to TRBJ1-1, with no clear D. This CDR3 region has 12 residues. CDR1 is SQVTM, CDR2 ANQGSEA, per germline. The ends were cut back, 7 bases at V and 0 bases at J, with 9 bases in the middle.

V is TRBV18 and J is TRBJ1-5, with D maybe TRBD1 (5 bases). CDR1 is KGHSH and CDR2 is LQKENI in the germline V gene. The CDR3 sequence is 14 residues long. V was shortened by 1 base and J by 4 bases, with 8 bases between the two germline ends. The CDR3 loop reads CASSPQQDNQPQHF. In nucleotides, the CDR3 is TGTGCCAGCTCACCACAACAGGATAATCAGCCCCAGCATTTT. Combining the CDR3 with reference TRBV18 and TRBJ1-5 gives the whole variable domain NAGVMQNPRHLVRRRGQEARLRCSPMKGHSHVYWYRQLPEEGLKFMVYLQKENIIDESGMPKERFSAEFPKEGPSILRIQQVVRGDSAAYFCASSPQQDNQPQHFGDGTRLSIL.

This clonotype was seen a handful of times. This chain joins TRBV4-3 and TRBJ2-1, with D perhaps matching TRBD2 (5 bases). From germline, CDR1 is LGHNA and CDR2 YSLEER. V was pared by 3 bases and J by 2 bases, with 11 bases between. The CDR3 is made up of 15 amino acids. CDR3 amino acids: CASSQTERPYNEQFF. CDR3 nucleotides: TGCGCCAGCAGCCAGACGGAGCGGCCCTACAATGAGCAGTTCTTC.

The chain has TRBV2 and TRBJ1-5; perhaps TRBD1 as D (6 bases). Trimming removed 4 bases from V and 6 bases from J, with 22 bases in between. CDR1 SNHLY and CDR2 FYNNEI come from the germline V gene. This CDR3 has 17 residues. The CDR3 sequence: CASSGTMLMPGAQPQHF. The CDR3 DNA is TGTGCCAGCAGTGGTACGATGTTGATGCCAGGGGCTCAGCCCCAGCATTTT.

This clonotype was seen at least ten times. The chain has TRBV7-2 and TRBJ1-2; D ambiguous. The CDR3 length is 13 residues. Looked up from germline, CDR1 is SGHTA and CDR2 is FQGNSA. V gave up 3 bases and J gave up 2 bases, with 7 bases separating them. CDR3: CASSFGRNYGYTF. The CDR3 DNA is TGTGCCAGCAGCTTCGGCAGGAACTATGGCTACACCTTC.

This clonotype was seen only a few times. V is TRBV10-3 and J is TRBJ1-2; no clear D gene. The germline gives CDR1 ENHRY, CDR2 SYGVKD. This CDR3 is built from 14 residues. V was pared by 2 bases and J by 7 bases, with 14 bases between. CDR3 region: CAISEVEAGSGYTF. The CDR3 DNA sequence: TGTGCCATCAGTGAGGTTGAGGCGGGGTCTGGCTACACCTTC.